Listed below are T cell receptor beta chains from one sample, sequenced in a study of cytomegalovirus exposure and HLA in healthy donors. Sequencing used immunoSEQ multiplex PCR; TCRdb keeps in-frame clones, though not all of them. This sample carries about 160,000 clones, roughly three quarters of them seen once, and the ten largest clones take about 9.6%. Sequenced: PBMCs. Every receptor here comes from a man younger than 30 in good health and CMV-seropositive. CDR3s include the opening cysteine and the closing phenylalanine or tryptophan. A D gene is named only where the DNA matches it firmly. Rows may omit the clone size; those that give it use once, few, many or a size class.

len	abundance	v_gene	j_gene	d_gene	CDR3nt	CDR3aa
14	NA	TRBV6-1	TRBJ1-4	NA	TGTGCCAGCAGTATTCCGACGGGAGATGAAAAACTGTTTTTT	CASSIPTGDEKLFF
13	NA	TRBV4-3	TRBJ2-2	TRBD1	TGCGCCAGCAGAGCAGGGGGCACCGGGGAGCTGTTTTTT	CASRAGGTGELFF
16	NA	TRBV13	TRBJ2-7	TRBD2	TGTGCCAGCAGCTTAGAGGCGGGAGCCACGAGGTACGAGCAGTACTTC	CASSLEAGATRYEQYF
15	NA	TRBV6-5	TRBJ2-1	TRBD1	TGTGCCAGCAGTCGGGACAGGGGGTCCTACAATGAGCAGTTCTTC	CASSRDRGSYNEQFF
14	NA	TRBV18	TRBJ2-3	NA	TGTGCCAGCTCACCCGAGCGGATGGGAGATACGCAGTATTTT	CASSPERMGDTQYF
15	few	TRBV19	TRBJ2-1	NA	TGTGCCAGTAGTATACTCGGGAGTCCCTACAATGAGCAGTTCTTC	CASSILGSPYNEQFF
17	NA	TRBV11-2	TRBJ2-7	TRBD2	TGTGCCAGCAGCTTAGGTGTCGGGGGGTTAAGCTCCTACGAGCAGTACTTC	CASSLGVGGLSSYEQYF
16	NA	TRBV15	TRBJ2-4	TRBD2	TGTGCCACCAGCAGACCACCTAGCGGGACCAAAAACATTCAGTACTTC	CATSRPPSGTKNIQYF
14	NA	TRBV7-2	TRBJ1-2	NA	TGTGCCAGCAGCTTAGATACAGCTATCTATGGCTACACCTTC	CASSLDTAIYGYTF
17	NA	TRBV5-4	TRBJ2-6	TRBD1	TGTGCCAGCACCCCGACAGGGGATTGGTCTGGGGCCAACGTCCTGACTTTC	CASTPTGDWSGANVLTF
13	NA	TRBV18	TRBJ2-3	NA	TGTGCCAGCTCACCCGCAGGGCCAGATACGCAGTATTTT	CASSPAGPDTQYF
13	NA	TRBV7-9	TRBJ2-1	TRBD2	TGTGCCAGCAGCGTTACTAGCGGCAATGAGCAGTTCTTC	CASSVTSGNEQFF
15	NA	TRBV6-5	TRBJ1-1	NA	TGTGCCAGCAGTTACTCTTGGCAGTATAACACTGAAGCTTTCTTT	CASSYSWQYNTEAFF
18	NA	TRBV5-1	TRBJ2-3	TRBD2	TGCGCCAGCAGCGGCTATTTCACTAGCGGGGGGCACACAGATACGCAGTATTTT	CASSGYFTSGGHTDTQYF
14	NA	TRBV18	TRBJ2-7	NA	TGTGCCAGCTCACTCAAACAGGGACCCTACGAGCAGTACTTC	CASSLKQGPYEQYF
16	few	TRBV7-2	TRBJ1-2	NA	TGTGCCAGCAGCTTAGGGGGTAGGGGGTCGCACTATGGCTACACCTTC	CASSLGGRGSHYGYTF
14	few	TRBV30	TRBJ2-3	TRBD2	TGTGCCTGGGTTGCGGGGGGGGGCACAGATACGCAGTATTTT	CAWVAGGGTDTQYF
9	NA	TRBV27	TRBJ1-1	NA	TGTGCCAGGACAGCAGAAGCTTTCTTT	CARTAEAFF
16	once	TRBV5-5	TRBJ2-5	TRBD2	TGTGCCAGCAGCTGGGGACTAGCGCGATCAGAAGAGACCCAGTACTTC	CASSWGLARSEETQYF
18	NA	TRBV5-6	TRBJ2-3	TRBD2	TGTGCCAGCAGTCGGACTAGCGGGTTCTATGTTGGCACAGATACGCAGTATTTT	CASSRTSGFYVGTDTQYF
14	NA	TRBV13	TRBJ2-7	TRBD2	TGTGCCAGCAGCCACGGGACTAGCGGTAGAGAGCAGTACTTC	CASSHGTSGREQYF
14	NA	TRBV19	TRBJ2-3	NA	TGTGCCAGTAGTTGGGGGGAGCTCACAGATACGCAGTATTTT	CASSWGELTDTQYF
14	NA	TRBV11-2	TRBJ2-7	NA	TGTGCCAGCAGCCGACGCGGAGGGCAAGGGCAGCAGTACTTC	CASSRRGGQGQQYF
15	NA	TRBV14	TRBJ2-5	TRBD2	TGTGCCAGCAGCCTTCTTGGACTAGCAGTAGAGACCCAGTACTTC	CASSLLGLAVETQYF
13	NA	TRBV21-1	TRBJ1-2	NA	TGTGCCAGCAGCCCCCGGGGGGGCTATGGCTACACCTTC	CASSPRGGYGYTF
16	NA	TRBV7-7	TRBJ2-5	TRBD1	TGTGCCAGCAGCCGGGGAGGACAGGGCCGTCAAGAGACCCAGTACTTC	CASSRGGQGRQETQYF
16	NA	TRBV25-1	TRBJ1-3	NA	TGTGCCAGCAGTGACCCCATTCTAAGCTCTGGAAACACCATATATTTT	CASSDPILSSGNTIYF
14	NA	TRBV13	TRBJ2-5	NA	TGTGCCAGCAGCTCGGGACACGTCCGGGAGACCCAGTACTTC	CASSSGHVRETQYF
13	few	TRBV5-1	TRBJ2-5	NA	TGCGCCAGCAGCTGGGGACTGAGAGAGACCCAGTACTTC	CASSWGLRETQYF
15	once	TRBV7-8	TRBJ2-2	TRBD2	TGTGCCAGCAGCTTAGAGCGGGGGATCACCGGGGAGCTGTTTTTT	CASSLERGITGELFF
14	NA	TRBV5-1	TRBJ2-7	TRBD1	TGCGCCAGCAGCGGGACAGGGGGCACCTACGAGCAGTACTTC	CASSGTGGTYEQYF
14	NA	TRBV10-1	TRBJ2-1	NA	TGCGCCAGCAGTGAGCGGGGGTCCTACAATGAGCAGTTCTTC	CASSERGSYNEQFF
16	NA	TRBV13	TRBJ2-1	TRBD2	TGTGCCAGCAGCCCTCGGACTAGCGGGAGGGGTAATGAGCAGTTCTTC	CASSPRTSGRGNEQFF
15	NA	TRBV6-4	TRBJ1-6	NA	TGTGCCAGCAGCCAAGACCGAGGCTATAATTCACCCCTCCACTTT	CASSQDRGYNSPLHF
14	once	TRBV7-8	TRBJ2-7	NA	TGTGCCAGCAGCTTAGCGAGGCGGGGAAACGAGCAGTACTTC	CASSLARRGNEQYF
16	once	TRBV5-6	TRBJ2-2	NA	TGTGCCAGCAGCCCTACCGACGGGACAACAACCGGGGAGCTGTTTTTT	CASSPTDGTTTGELFF
15	NA	TRBV2	TRBJ1-3	TRBD1	TGTGCCAAGGACAGGGGGGGCCCCTCTGGAAACACCATATATTTT	CAKDRGGPSGNTIYF
12	NA	TRBV5-6	TRBJ1-2	NA	TGTGCCAGCAGCTTGAATTTTCTTGGCTACACCTTC	CASSLNFLGYTF
16	NA	TRBV18	TRBJ2-3	TRBD2	TGTGCCAGCTCACCACCTTCCAGCGGGAAAACAGATACGCAGTATTTT	CASSPPSSGKTDTQYF
13	NA	TRBV2	TRBJ1-1	NA	TGTGCCAGCAGTGCACACCCTAACACTGAAGCTTTCTTT	CASSAHPNTEAFF
15	NA	TRBV19	TRBJ2-7	TRBD1	TGTGCCAGTAGCACCCCAGGACAGGGCCCCTACGAGCAGTACTTC	CASSTPGQGPYEQYF